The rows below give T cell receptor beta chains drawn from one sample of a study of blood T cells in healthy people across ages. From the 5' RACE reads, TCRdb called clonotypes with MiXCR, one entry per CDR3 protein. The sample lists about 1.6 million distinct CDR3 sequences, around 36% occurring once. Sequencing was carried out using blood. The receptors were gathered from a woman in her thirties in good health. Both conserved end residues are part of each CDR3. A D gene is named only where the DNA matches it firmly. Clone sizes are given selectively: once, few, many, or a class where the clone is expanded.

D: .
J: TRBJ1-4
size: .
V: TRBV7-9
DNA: TGTGCCAGCAGCCCACTCTACCGCGGGGCTACTAATGAAAAACTGTTTTTT
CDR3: CASSPLYRGATNEKLFF

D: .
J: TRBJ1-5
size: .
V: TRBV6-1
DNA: TGTGCCAGCAGTGAGGACCTGGGGAGACAGCCCCAGCATTTT
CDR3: CASSEDLGRQPQHF

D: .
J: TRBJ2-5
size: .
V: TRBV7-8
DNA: TGTGCCAGCAGCTTAGCGCGGGCAGGGGGAGGTCAAGAGACCCAGTACTTC
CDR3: CASSLARAGGGQETQYF

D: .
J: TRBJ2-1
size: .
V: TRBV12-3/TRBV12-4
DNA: TGTGCCAGCAGAATCGGACTGAGCTCCTACAATGAGCAGTTCTTC
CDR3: CASRIGLSSYNEQFF

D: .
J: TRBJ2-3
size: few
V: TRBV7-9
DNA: TGTGCCAGCAGCTTACAGGGAGTGAAAGATACGCAGTATTTT
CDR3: CASSLQGVKDTQYF

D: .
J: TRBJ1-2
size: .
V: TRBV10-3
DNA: TGTGCCATCAGTGAGTCCCTTCCAGCGACGGTCACGTCCTATGGCTACACCTTC
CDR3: CAISESLPATVTSYGYTF

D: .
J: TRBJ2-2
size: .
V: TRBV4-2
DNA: TGTGCCAGCAGTCAAGACCCCTCCAAGAACACCGGGGAGCTGTTTTTT
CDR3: CASSQDPSKNTGELFF

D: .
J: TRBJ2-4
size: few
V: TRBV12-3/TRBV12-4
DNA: TGTGCCAGCAGTTTAATGAGGGGGTCTTACATTCTGTACTTC
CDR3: CASSLMRGSYILYF

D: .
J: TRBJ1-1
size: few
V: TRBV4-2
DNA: TGTGCCAGCAGCCCCGCATCAGGTTTGGACACTGAAGCTTTCTTT
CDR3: CASSPASGLDTEAFF

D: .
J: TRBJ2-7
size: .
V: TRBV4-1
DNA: TGCGCCAGCAGCCATGGTCTAGGGGCCTACGAGCAGTACTTC
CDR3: CASSHGLGAYEQYF

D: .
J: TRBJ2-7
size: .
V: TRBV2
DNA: TGTGCCGCAGGGGAGGAACTGACTGAGCAGTACTTC
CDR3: CAAGEELTEQYF

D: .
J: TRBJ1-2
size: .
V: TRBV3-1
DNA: TGTGCCAGCAGCCAATCCTACACGGTTAACTATGGCTACACCTTC
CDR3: CASSQSYTVNYGYTF

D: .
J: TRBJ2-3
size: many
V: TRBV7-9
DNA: TGTGCCAGCAGCGCACGACAAAACACAGATACGCAGTATTTT
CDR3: CASSARQNTDTQYF

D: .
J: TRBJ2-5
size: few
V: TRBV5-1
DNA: TGCGCCAGCAGCCCGGGGGGGGGACGGACAGGGGAGACCCAGTACTTC
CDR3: CASSPGGGRTGETQYF

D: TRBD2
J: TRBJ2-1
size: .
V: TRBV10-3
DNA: TGTGCCATCAGGGGGACTAGCGACCACAATGAGCAGTTCTTC
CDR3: CAIRGTSDHNEQFF

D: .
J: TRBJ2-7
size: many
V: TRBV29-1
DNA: TGCAGCGTTTCCGCAGGGGGGCTTCCCTACGAGCAGTACTTC
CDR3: CSVSAGGLPYEQYF

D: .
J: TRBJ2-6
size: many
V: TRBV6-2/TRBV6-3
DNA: TGTGCCAGCAGCCCCCGCAGGGCGATCCTTGGCGGGGCCAACGTCCTGACTTTC
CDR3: CASSPRRAILGGANVLTF

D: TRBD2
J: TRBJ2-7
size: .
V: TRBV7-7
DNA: TGTGCCAGCAGCTTAAGTAGCGGGAGAGTACGCGAGCAGTACTTC
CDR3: CASSLSSGRVREQYF

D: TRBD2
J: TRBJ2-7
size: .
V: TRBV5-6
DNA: TGTGCCAGCAGCTTCACCGGGACTAGCGACGAGCAGTACTTC
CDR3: CASSFTGTSDEQYF

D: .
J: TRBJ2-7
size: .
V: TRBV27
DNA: TGTGCCAGCAGTTTATCAGGGGCCCACTACTACGAGCAGTACTTC
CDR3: CASSLSGAHYYEQYF

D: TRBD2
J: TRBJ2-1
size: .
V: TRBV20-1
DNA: TGCAGTGGAAGGACTAGCGGGAGTAAGTCCTACAATGAGCAGTTCTTC
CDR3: CSGRTSGSKSYNEQFF

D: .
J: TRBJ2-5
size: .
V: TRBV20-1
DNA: TGCAGTGCTGGACGGGTTCTGCAAGAGACCCAGTACTTC
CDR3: CSAGRVLQETQYF

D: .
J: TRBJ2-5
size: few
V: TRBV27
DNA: TGTGCCAGCAGCTTACCCTTCGGGGCAGGGCTAAAAGAGACCCAGTACTTC
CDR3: CASSLPFGAGLKETQYF

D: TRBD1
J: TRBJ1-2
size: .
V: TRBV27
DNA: TGTGCCAGCAGTTTTCGGACAGGGCATAGAGCGAACTATGGCTACACCTTC
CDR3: CASSFRTGHRANYGYTF

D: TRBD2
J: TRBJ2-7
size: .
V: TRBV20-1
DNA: TGCAGTGCGAAATCTAGCGGGAGGGCCCCTTCCTACGAGCAGTACTTC
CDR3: CSAKSSGRAPSYEQYF

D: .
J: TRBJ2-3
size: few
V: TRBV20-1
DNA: TGCAGTGCTAGAGGGCGAGGGGGAAGAGAAGATACGCAGTATTTT
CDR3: CSARGRGGREDTQYF

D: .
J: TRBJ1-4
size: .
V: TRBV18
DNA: TGTGCCAGCTCACCCCAGGCCCCTGCAACTAATGAAAAACTGTTTTTT
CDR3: CASSPQAPATNEKLFF

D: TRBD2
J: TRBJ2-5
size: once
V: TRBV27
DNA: TGTGCCAGCAGTTTATTCGGAGTTAGCGGGGGTTCCCGGACCCAGTACTTC
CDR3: CASSLFGVSGGSRTQYF

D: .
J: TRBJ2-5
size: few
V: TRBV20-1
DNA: TGCAGTGCTAAATGGCGGGGTCAAGAGACCCAGTACTTC
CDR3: CSAKWRGQETQYF

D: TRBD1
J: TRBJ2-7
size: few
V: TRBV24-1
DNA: TGTGCCACCAGTGCCGGACAGGGCGACGAGCAGTACTTC
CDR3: CATSAGQGDEQYF

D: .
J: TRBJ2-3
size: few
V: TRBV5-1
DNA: TGCGCCAGCAGCCTCCCGAAAACTAGCACAGATACGCAGTATTTT
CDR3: CASSLPKTSTDTQYF

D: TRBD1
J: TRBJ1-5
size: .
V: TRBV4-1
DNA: TGCGCCAGCTCCAGGGGGTACAATCAGCCCCAGCATTTT
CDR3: CASSRGYNQPQHF

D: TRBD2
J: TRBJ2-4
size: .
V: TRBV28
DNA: TGTGCCAGCCGGGAGGGCCGGTTAGAGCAGTACTTC
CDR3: CASREGRLEQYF

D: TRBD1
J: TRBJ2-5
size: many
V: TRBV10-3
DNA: TGTGCCACGGAAGCGACAGGGAATAATCAAGAGACCCAGTACTTC
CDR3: CATEATGNNQETQYF

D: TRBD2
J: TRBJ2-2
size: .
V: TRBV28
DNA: TGTGCCAGCAGACTGCGTCTAGCGGGAGTCACCGGGGAGCTGTTTTTT
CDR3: CASRLRLAGVTGELFF

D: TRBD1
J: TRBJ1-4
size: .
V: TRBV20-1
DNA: TGCAGTGCTGGACAGGGATCTAATGAAAAACTGTTTTTT
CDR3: CSAGQGSNEKLFF

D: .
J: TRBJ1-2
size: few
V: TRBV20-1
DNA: TGCAGTGCTAGAATCGGACAACTAGGCACCTTC
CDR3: CSARIGQLGTF

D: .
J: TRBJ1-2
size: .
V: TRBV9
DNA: TGTGCCAGCAGCGTCTCTCCGGCGGGGAACTATGACTACACCTTC
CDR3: CASSVSPAGNYDYTF

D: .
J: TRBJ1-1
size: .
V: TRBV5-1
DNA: TGCGCCAGCAGAGAGACCATAGGCACTGAAGCTTTCTTT
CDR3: CASRETIGTEAFF

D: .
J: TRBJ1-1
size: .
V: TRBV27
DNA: TGTGCCAGCAGTCCCCAGACACAGGGAACTGAAGCTTTCTTT
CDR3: CASSPQTQGTEAFF

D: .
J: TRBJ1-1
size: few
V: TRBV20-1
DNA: TGCAGTTCTAAATTACAGGCCAACACTGAAGCTTTCTTT
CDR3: CSSKLQANTEAFF

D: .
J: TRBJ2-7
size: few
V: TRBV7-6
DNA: TGTGCCAGCAGCTTAAAGGAGGGGTACGAGCAGTACTTC
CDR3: CASSLKEGYEQYF

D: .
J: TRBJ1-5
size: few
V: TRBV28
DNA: TGTGCCAGCACCTATAACGGGGAGCCCCAGCATTTT
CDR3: CASTYNGEPQHF

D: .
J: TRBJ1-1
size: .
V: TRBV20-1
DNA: TGCAGTGCTAGGGCCGATCCAGGGAGTCACACTGAAGCTTTCTTT
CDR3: CSARADPGSHTEAFF

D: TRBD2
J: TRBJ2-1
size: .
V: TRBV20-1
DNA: TGCAGTGCTAGAGATGGCGGCGGGAGTTTTTACAATGAGCAGTTCTTC
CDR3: CSARDGGGSFYNEQFF

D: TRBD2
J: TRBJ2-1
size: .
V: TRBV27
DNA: TGTGCCAGCAGTTGGGGCGGGAGGAATTACAATGAGCAGTTCTTC
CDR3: CASSWGGRNYNEQFF

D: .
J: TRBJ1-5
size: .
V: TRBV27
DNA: TGTGCCAGCAGTTATGGCTGGGGGAGCAATCAGCCCCAGCATTTT
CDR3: CASSYGWGSNQPQHF

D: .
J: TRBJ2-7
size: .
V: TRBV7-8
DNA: TGTGCCAGCACCGTCCGGGAGAATCACTACGAGCAGTACTTC
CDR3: CASTVRENHYEQYF

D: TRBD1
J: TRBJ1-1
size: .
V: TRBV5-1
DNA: TGCGCCAGCAGCGGACAGGGGGGTAACACTGAAGCTTTCTTT
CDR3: CASSGQGGNTEAFF

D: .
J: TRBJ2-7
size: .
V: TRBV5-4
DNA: TGTGCCAGCAGCTGGGGGCAGCGGGAGCAGTACTTC
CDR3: CASSWGQREQYF